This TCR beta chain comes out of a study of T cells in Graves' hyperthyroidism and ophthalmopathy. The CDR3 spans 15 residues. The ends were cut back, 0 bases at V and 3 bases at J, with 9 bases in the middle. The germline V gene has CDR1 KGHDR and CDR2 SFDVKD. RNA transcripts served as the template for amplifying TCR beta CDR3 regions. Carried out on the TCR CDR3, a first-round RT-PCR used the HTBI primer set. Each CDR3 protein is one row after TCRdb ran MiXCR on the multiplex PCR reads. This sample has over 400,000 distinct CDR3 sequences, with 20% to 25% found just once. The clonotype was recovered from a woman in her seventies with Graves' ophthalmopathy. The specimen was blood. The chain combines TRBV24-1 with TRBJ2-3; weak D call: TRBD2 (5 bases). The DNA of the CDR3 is TGTGCCACCAGTGATTTGTCTGAGGGAACAGATACGCAGTATTTT. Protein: CATSDLSEGTDTQYF.